The clone carrying this T cell receptor beta chain was counted only a few times. Its antigen is unidentified. From germline, CDR1 is MNHNY and CDR2 SVGAGI (reference sequence). This CDR3 has 13 amino acids. Trimming cost V 6 bases and J 5 bases; bases outside gene matches: 6. Sequenced by immunoSEQ multiplex PCR; TCRdb stores in-frame clones only, minus some. Of some 30,000 clones in the sample, 94% were seen once. The source of the sample is a study of T cells in localized non-small cell lung cancer. General study results and limits: Owing to sequencing of a solitary tumor region, heterogeneity cannot be discounted. There was an association of higher blood T cell density with longer overall survival. Uninvolved adjacent lung had the highest recorded T cell clonality, with tumor below it. Out of the top 100 tumor clones, a median about 58 were seen in adjacent lung.

This chain connects TRBV6-6 to TRBJ1-1; 7 positions match TRBD1. This receptor was obtained from a woman aged 35 to 75 with stage I lung adenocarcinoma. This material consisted of peripheral blood, taken before any cancer treatment. The CDR3 nucleotides are TGTGCCAGCAGCACCTCAGGGGGGACTGAAGCTTTCTTT. The encoded protein is CASSTSGGTEAFF.